This T cell receptor (beta chain) emerged from a study of T cells in Graves' hyperthyroidism and ophthalmopathy. Amplified TCR beta CDR3 regions derived from RNA transcripts. HTBI primers were the set used in a first-round RT-PCR of the TCR CDR3. TCRdb re-analysed the multiplex PCR reads in MiXCR, keeping a single row per CDR3 protein. The data contain 450,000 to 700,000 distinct CDR3 sequences, under 60% of them singletons. The V gene's germline CDR1 is ENHRY and CDR2 SYGVKD. The CDR3 runs to 13 residues. V was clipped by 3 bases and J by 3 bases, with 9 bases between them. The source is an adult woman with Graves' disease, either hyperthyroidism or ophthalmopathy (not recorded which). V and J are TRBV10-3 and TRBJ2-7, with D perhaps matching TRBD1 (5 bases). The sequencing input was peripheral blood or thyroid tissue (not recorded which). CDR3 amino acids: CAISETTDYEQYF. In DNA form, the CDR3 reads TGTGCCATCAGTGAAACGACAGACTACGAGCAGTACTTC.